The 2 T cell receptor beta chains below come from one sample, sequenced in a study of beta chain features in type 1 diabetes. The study, taken as a whole, reports: Shortening that was moderate but significant affected the TCRB CDR3s of Type 1 diabetes patients in all four CD4+ subsets.

Since all of the isolated RNA was reverse transcribed, expressed TCRB transcripts were what got sequenced. Only in-frame clones appear in the TCRdb table, and some are missing; sequencing was by immunoSEQ multiplex PCR. This sample yields 250,000 to 300,000 clones, of which approximately 15% are seen a single time; 0.015% to 0.02% belongs to the top ten. No antigen has been assigned to these receptors. Specimen: naive CD4+ T cells from blood. The receptor set was obtained from a man aged 30 to 39 with type 1 diabetes.

This clone came up a few times. This chain joins TRBV18 and TRBJ2-7; possible D gene TRBD2, 6 bases. The length of the CDR3 is 12 residues. Germline CDR1 is KGHSH and CDR2 is LQKENI. V lost 2 bases, J lost 8 bases, and 10 bases lay in between. CDR3 in DNA: TGTGCCAGCTCACCAAGGCGGGATCAGCAGTACTTC. Translated: CASSPRRDQQYF.

In its sample, this clone was seen a few times. This CDR3 is also generated by other DNA sequences in the sample. The chain joins TRBV14 to TRBJ1-1; D uncertain. This CDR3 comprises 13 residues. CDR1 is SGHDN and CDR2 is FVKESK in the germline V gene. The V gene lost 0 bases and the J gene lost 2 bases, with 4 bases spanning the gap. CDR3 nucleotides: TGTGCCAGCAGCCAAGATCGTAACACTGAAGCTTTCTTT. This sequence encodes CASSQDRNTEAFF.